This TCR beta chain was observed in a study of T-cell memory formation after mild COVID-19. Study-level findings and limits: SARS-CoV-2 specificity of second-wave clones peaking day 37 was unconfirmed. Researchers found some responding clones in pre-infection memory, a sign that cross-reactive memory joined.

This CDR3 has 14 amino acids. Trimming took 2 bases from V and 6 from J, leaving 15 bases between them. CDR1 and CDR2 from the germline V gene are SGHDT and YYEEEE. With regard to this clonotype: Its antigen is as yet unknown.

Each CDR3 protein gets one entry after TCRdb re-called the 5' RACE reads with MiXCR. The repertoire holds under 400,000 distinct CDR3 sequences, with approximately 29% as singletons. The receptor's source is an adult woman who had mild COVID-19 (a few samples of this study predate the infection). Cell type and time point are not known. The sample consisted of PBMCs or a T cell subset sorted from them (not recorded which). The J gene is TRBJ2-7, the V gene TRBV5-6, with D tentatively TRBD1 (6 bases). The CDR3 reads CASSFTGFDREQYF. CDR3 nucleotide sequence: TGTGCCAGCAGCTTTACAGGGTTCGATCGCGAGCAGTACTTC.